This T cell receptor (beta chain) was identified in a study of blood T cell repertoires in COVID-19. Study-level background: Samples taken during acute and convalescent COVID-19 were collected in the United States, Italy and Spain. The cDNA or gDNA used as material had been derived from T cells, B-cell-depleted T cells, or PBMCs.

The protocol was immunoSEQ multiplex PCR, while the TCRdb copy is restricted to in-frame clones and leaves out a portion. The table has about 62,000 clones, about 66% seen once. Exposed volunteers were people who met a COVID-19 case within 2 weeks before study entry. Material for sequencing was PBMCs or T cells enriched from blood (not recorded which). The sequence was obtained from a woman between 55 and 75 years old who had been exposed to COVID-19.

The CDR3 sequence: CASSLGGREQYF. The DNA for the CDR3 is TGTGCCAGCAGCCTCGGGGGGCGGGAGCAGTACTTC. The gene calls are TRBV3-1 (or the pseudogene TRBV3-2) and TRBJ2-7; possible D gene TRBD2, 7 bases. V was trimmed by 4 bases and J by 7 bases, leaving 11 bases between them. CDR3 length equals 12 residues. CDR1 and CDR2 (germline): LGHDT, YNNKEL (reference sequence).